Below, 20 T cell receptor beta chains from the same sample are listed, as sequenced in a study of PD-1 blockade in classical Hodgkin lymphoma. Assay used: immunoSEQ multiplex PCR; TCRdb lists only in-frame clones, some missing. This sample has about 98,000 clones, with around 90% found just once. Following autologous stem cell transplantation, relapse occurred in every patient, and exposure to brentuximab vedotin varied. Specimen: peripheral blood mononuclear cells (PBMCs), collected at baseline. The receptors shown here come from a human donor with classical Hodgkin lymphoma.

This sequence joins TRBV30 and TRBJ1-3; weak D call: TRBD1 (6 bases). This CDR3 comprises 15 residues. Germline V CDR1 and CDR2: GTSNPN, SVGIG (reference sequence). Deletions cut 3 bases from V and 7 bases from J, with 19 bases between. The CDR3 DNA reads TGTGCCTGGAGCCCTCTGGACAGTATTAGGAACACCATATATTTT. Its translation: CAWSPLDSIRNTIYF.

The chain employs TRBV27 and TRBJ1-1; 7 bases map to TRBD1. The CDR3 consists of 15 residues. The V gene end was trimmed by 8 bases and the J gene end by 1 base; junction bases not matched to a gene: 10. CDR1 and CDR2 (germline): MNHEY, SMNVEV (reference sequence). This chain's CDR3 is CASLLQGDRNTEAFF. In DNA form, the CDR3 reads TGTGCCAGCTTACTTCAGGGGGACAGGAACACTGAAGCTTTCTTT.

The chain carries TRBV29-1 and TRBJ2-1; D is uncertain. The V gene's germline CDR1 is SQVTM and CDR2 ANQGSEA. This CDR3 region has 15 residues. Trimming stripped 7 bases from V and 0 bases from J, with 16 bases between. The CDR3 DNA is TGCAGCGCGCCTAGGTGGCCGAGCTCCTACAATGAGCAGTTCTTC. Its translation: CSAPRWPSSYNEQFF.

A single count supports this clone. The CDR3 nucleotides are TGTGCAAGTCGCTTAGGACTAGCGGGAGGGAACCAGAGAGAGACCCAGTACTTC. The encoded protein is CASRLGLAGGNQRETQYF. The chain recombines TRBV12-2 with TRBJ2-5; no check of the table's D call, TRBD2, against the DNA was made. TRBV12-2 is classified as a pseudogene. CDR3 length: 18 residues.

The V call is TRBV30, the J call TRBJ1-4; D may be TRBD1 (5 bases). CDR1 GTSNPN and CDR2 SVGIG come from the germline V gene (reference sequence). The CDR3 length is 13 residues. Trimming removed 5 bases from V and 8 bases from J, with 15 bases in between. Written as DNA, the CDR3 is TGTGCCTGGCAAATAGGAGGGGCAGAAAAACTGTTTTTT. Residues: CAWQIGGAEKLFF.

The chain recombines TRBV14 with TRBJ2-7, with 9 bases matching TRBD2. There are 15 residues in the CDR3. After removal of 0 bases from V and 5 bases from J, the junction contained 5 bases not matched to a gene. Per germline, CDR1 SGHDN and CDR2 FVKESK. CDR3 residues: CASSQDQGTSNEQYF. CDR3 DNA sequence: TGTGCCAGCAGCCAAGATCAAGGGACTAGCAACGAGCAGTACTTC.

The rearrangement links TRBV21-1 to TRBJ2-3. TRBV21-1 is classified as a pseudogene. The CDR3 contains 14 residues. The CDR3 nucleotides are TGTGCCAGCTTGTTGTCTAAGGTCACAGATACGCAGTATTTT. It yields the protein CASLLSKVTDTQYF.

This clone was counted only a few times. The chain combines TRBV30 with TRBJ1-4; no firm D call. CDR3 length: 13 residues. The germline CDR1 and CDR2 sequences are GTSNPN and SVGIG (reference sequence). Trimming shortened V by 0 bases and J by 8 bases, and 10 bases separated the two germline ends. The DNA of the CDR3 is TGTGCCTGGAGTGTTTCTCGGAGGGAAAAACTGTTTTTT. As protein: CAWSVSRREKLFF.

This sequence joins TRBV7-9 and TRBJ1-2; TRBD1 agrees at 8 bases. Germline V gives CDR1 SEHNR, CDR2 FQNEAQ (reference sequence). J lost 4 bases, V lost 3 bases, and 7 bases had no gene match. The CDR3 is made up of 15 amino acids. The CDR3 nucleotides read TGTGCCAGCAGCTTGATGCAGGGGGCGTTCTATGGCTACACCTTC. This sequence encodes CASSLMQGAFYGYTF.

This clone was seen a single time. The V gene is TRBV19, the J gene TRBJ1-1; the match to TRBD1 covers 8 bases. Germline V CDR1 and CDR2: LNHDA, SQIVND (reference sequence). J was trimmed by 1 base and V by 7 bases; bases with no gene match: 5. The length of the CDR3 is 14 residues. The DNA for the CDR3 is TGTGCCAGTACTGACACAGGGGGGAACACTGAAGCTTTCTTT. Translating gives CASTDTGGNTEAFF. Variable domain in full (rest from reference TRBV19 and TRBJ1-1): DGGITQSPKYLFRKEGQNVTLSCEQNLNHDAMYWYRQDPGQGLRLIYYSQIVNDFQKGDIAEGYSVSREKKESFPLTVTSAQKNPTAFYLCASTDTGGNTEAFFGQGTRLTVV.

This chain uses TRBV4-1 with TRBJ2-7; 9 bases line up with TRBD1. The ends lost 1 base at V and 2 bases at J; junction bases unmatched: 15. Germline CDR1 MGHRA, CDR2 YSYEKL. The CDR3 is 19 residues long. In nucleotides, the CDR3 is TGCGCCAGCAGCCAAGTGGCGGGACAGGGAATATTAGTCCCCTACGAGCAGTACTTC. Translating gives CASSQVAGQGILVPYEQYF.

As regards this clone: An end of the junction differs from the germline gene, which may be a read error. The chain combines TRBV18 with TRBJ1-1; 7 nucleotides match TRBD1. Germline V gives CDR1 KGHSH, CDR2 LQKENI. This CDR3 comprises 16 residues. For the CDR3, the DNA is TGTGCCAGCTCATCACCGACAGGGTCGGGGAACACTGAAGCTTTCTTT. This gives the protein CASSSPTGSGNTEAFF.

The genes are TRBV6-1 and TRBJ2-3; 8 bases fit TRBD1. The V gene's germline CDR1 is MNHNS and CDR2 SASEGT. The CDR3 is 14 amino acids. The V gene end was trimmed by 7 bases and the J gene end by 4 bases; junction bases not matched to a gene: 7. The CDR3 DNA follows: TGTGCCAGCACGGAGGGACAGGTCCCAGATACGCAGTATTTT. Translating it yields CASTEGQVPDTQYF.

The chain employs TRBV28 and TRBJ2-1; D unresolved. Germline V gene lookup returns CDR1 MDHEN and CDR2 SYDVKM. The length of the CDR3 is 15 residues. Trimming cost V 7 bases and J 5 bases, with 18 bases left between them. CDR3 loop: CASTSGRVQNNEQFF. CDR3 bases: TGTGCCAGCACCTCGGGTAGAGTCCAGAACAATGAGCAGTTCTTC.

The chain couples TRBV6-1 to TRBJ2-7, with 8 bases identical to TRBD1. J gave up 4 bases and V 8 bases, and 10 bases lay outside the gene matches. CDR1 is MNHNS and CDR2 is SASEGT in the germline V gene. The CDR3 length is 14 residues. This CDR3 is CASLQGASGYEQYF. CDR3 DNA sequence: TGTGCCAGCTTGCAGGGGGCAAGTGGGTACGAGCAGTACTTC.

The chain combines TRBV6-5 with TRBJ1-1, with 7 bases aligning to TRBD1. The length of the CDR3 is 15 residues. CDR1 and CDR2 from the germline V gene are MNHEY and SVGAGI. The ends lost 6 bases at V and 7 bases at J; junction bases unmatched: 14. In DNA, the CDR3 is TGTGCCAGCAGCCCGGGACAGATGGGTTTGGGTGAAGCTTTCTTT. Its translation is CASSPGQMGLGEAFF.

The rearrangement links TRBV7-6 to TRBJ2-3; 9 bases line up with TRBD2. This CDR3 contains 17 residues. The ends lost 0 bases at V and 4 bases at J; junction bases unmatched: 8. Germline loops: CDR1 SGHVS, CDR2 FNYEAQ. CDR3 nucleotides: TGTGCCAGCAGCTTAGCGCTTAGCGGGAGTGGGGCAGATACGCAGTATTTT. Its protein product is CASSLALSGSGADTQYF.

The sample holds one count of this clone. CDR3 region: CAIRLGGDNEQFF. The CDR3 DNA follows: TGTGCCATCAGGTTAGGGGGTGACAATGAGCAGTTCTTC. The chain has TRBV10-3 and TRBJ2-1, with a possible D match to TRBD1 (6 bases). Trimming stripped 6 bases from V and 5 bases from J, with 11 bases between. CDR1 ENHRY and CDR2 SYGVKD come from the germline V gene. The CDR3 has 13 amino acids.

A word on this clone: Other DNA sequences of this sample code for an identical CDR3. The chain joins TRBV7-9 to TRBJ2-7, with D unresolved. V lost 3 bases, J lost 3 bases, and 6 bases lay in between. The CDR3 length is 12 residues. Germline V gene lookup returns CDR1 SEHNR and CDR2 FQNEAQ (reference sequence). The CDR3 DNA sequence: TGTGCCAGCAGCTTCCTTTTCTACGAGCAGTACTTC. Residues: CASSFLFYEQYF. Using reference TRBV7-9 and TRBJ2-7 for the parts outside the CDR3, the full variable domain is DTGVSQNPRHKITKRGQNVTFRCDPISEHNRLYWYRQTLGQGPEFLTYFQNEAQLEKSRLLSDRFSAERPKGSFSTLEIQRTEQGDSAMYLCASSFLFYEQYFGPGTRLTVT.

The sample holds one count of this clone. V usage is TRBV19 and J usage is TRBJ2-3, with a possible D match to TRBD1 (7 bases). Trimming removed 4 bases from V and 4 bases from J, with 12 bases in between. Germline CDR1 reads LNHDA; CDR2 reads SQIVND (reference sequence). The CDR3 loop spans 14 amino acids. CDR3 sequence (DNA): TGTGCCAGTAGTACCCAGGGGGAGGCAGATACGCAGTATTTT. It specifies CASSTQGEADTQYF.